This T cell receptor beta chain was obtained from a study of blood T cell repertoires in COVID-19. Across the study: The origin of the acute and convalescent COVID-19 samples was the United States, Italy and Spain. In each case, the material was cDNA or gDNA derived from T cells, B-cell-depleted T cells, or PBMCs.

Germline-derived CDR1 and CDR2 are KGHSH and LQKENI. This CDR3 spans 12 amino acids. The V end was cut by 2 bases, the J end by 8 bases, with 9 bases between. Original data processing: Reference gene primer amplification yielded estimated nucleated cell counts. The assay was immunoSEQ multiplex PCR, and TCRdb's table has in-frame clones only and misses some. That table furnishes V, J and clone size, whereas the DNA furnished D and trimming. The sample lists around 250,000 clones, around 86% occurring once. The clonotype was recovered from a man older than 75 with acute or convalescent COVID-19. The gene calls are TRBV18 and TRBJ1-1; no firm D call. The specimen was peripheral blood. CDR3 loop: CASSPIRSEAFF. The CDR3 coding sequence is TGTGCCAGCTCACCAATACGAAGCGAAGCTTTCTTT.